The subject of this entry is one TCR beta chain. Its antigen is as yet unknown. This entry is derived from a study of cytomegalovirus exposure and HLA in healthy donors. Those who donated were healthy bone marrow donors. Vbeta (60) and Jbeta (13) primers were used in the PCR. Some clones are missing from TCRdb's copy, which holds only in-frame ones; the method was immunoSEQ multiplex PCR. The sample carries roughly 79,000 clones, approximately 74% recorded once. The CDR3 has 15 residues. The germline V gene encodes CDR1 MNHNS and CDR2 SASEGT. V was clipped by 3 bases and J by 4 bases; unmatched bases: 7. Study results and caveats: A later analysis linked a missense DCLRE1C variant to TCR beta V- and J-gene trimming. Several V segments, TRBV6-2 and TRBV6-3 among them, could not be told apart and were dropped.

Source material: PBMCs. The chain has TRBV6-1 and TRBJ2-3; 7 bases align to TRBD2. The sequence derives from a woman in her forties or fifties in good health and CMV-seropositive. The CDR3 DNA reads TGTGCCAGCAGTGATATCGCTAGCGGCGCAGATACGCAGTATTTT. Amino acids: CASSDIASGADTQYF.